One and the same sample provided the 25 T cell receptor beta chains below, sequenced in a study of shared clonotypes between healthy human individuals. TCRdb's table, derived via immunoSEQ multiplex PCR, lists solely in-frame clones and lacks some. The sample gives about 1 million clones, under 80% of which show up once; about 1.5% is in the top ten. Sequenced material: memory CD4+ T cells sorted from blood. The subset: CD45RA-negative fraction. These receptors were obtained from a man between 18 and 29 years old in good health.

V usage is TRBV4-1 and J usage is TRBJ2-5, with 8 bases identical to TRBD2. Losses at the gene ends were 0 bases for V and 7 bases for J; bases not matched to a gene: 13. The CDR3 totals 17 residues. Germline V gives CDR1 MGHRA, CDR2 YSYEKL. CDR3 DNA sequence: TGCGCCAGCAGCCAAGATAATCTCGCCAGCGGGAGATGGACCCAGTACTTC. It translates to CASSQDNLASGRWTQYF.

V usage is TRBV2 and J usage is TRBJ1-1, with TRBD1 identical over 9 bases. CDR1 SNHLY and CDR2 FYNNEI come from the germline V gene. The V gene end was trimmed by 8 bases and the J gene end by 0 bases; junction bases not matched to a gene: 7. The CDR3 consists of 15 residues. This CDR3 is CASRHRGLLNTEAFF. In nucleotides, the CDR3 is TGTGCCAGCCGACACAGGGGGCTACTGAACACTGAAGCTTTCTTT.

The chain is built from TRBV19 and TRBJ2-7, with D perhaps assigned TRBD1 or TRBD2 (5 bases each). Trimming pared 3 bases from V and 0 bases from J, leaving 18 bases between. CDR1 and CDR2 from the germline V gene are LNHDA and SQIVND (reference sequence). The CDR3 contains 17 residues. CDR3 amino acids: CASSMGIGGTRSYEQYF. The CDR3 DNA reads as TGTGCCAGTAGTATGGGCATTGGGGGAACCCGCTCCTACGAGCAGTACTTC.

CDR3: CASSVEAGAYEQYF. Written as DNA, the CDR3 is TGTGCCAGCAGCGTAGAGGCGGGTGCCTACGAGCAGTACTTC. The chain links TRBV9 to TRBJ2-7; TRBD2 is a possible D gene (5 bases). The CDR3 spans 14 residues. CDR1 is SGDLS and CDR2 is YYNGEE in the germline V gene. V was trimmed by 0 bases and J by 2 bases, leaving 9 bases between them.

This rearrangement joins TRBV5-1 to TRBJ1-1; no clear D. Germline V gene sequence: CDR1 SGHRS, CDR2 YFSETQ. This CDR3 comprises 13 residues. V lost 1 base, J lost 3 bases, and 7 bases lay in between. The CDR3 region is CASSLWADTEAFF. The CDR3, as DNA: TGCGCCAGCAGCTTGTGGGCGGACACTGAAGCTTTCTTT.

The chain recombines TRBV5-4 with TRBJ2-2, with D tentatively TRBD1 or TRBD2 (5 bases each). The CDR3 length is 14 residues. V lost 3 bases and J 3 bases, leaving 9 bases between the germline ends. CDR1 is SGHNT and CDR2 is YYREEE in the germline V gene (reference sequence). DNA for the CDR3: TGTGCCAGCAGCTCCCAGGGAGACACCGGGGAGCTGTTTTTT. Protein product: CASSSQGDTGELFF.

The chain is built from TRBV6-5 and TRBJ2-7; 11 nucleotides match TRBD2. The trim removed 5 bases at V and 0 bases at J, leaving 3 bases unmatched. Looked up from germline, CDR1 is MNHEY and CDR2 is SVGAGI. The CDR3 consists of 15 residues. The CDR3 spells CASSTGLAGSYEQYF. The CDR3 DNA sequence: TGTGCCAGCAGTACCGGACTAGCGGGCTCCTACGAGCAGTACTTC.

The gene calls are TRBV11-1 and TRBJ2-5; TRBD1 is a possible D gene (5 bases). With the DNA end fitting TRBJ2-7 better, the J assignment may be wrong. From germline, CDR1 is SGHAT and CDR2 FQDESV (reference sequence). The CDR3 is 14 amino acids. CDR3 sequence (DNA): TGTGCCAGCAGCTCCACAGGAAGCTCCTACGAGCAGTACTTC. This gives the protein CASSSTGSSYEQYF.

The chain has TRBV2 and TRBJ2-3, with TRBD2 identical over 9 bases. The V segment lost 4 bases and the J segment 3 bases; nucleotides outside the gene matches: 8. The CDR3 totals 16 residues. Germline CDR1 is SNHLY and CDR2 is FYNNEI. This CDR3 is CASSVGSGSGTDTQYF. The CDR3 nucleotides are TGTGCCAGCAGTGTGGGTAGCGGGAGTGGGACAGATACGCAGTATTTT.

The chain joins TRBV5-4 to TRBJ1-1; no reliable D call. V was shortened by 5 bases and J by 1 base, with 9 bases between the two germline ends. The V gene's germline CDR1 is SGHNT and CDR2 YYREEE (reference sequence). CDR3 length equals 13 residues. CDR3 amino acids: CASSFVRNTEAFF. The DNA for the CDR3 is TGTGCCAGCAGTTTCGTCCGGAACACTGAAGCTTTCTTT.

This clone is a singleton in its sample. This chain links TRBV11-3 with TRBJ2-5, with 10 nucleotides matching TRBD2. This CDR3 is 14 amino acids long. J was trimmed by 14 bases and V by 5 bases; bases with no gene match: 14. CDR1 and CDR2 from the germline V gene are SGHNT and YENEEA. The CDR3 here is CASSPSPTSGISYF. The CDR3 DNA follows: TGTGCCAGCAGCCCGAGCCCAACTAGCGGGATTTCTTACTTC. The variable domain in full, with the rest retrieved from reference TRBV11-3 and TRBJ2-5, is EAGVVQSPRYKIIEKKQPVAFWCNPISGHNTLYWYLQNLGQGPELLIRYENEEAVDDSQLPKDRFSAERLKGVDSTLKIQPAELGDSAVYLCASSPSPTSGISYFGPGTRLLVL.

The CDR3 DNA follows: TGTGCCAGCAGCTTAGCCCCGGGGTCGGGGGGCAAGGGTGAAGCTTTCTTT. Translation: CASSLAPGSGGKGEAFF. This chain links TRBV11-2 with TRBJ1-1; TRBD1 is a possible D gene (6 bases). The CDR3 sequence is 17 residues long. Germline V gives CDR1 SGHAT, CDR2 FQNNGV. Trimming removed 1 base from V and 7 bases from J, with 22 bases in between.

This sequence joins TRBV5-6 and TRBJ1-2; D unclear. Germline CDR1 reads SGHDT; CDR2 reads YYEEEE. The CDR3 is 13 amino acids. V dropped 0 bases and J dropped 6 bases, with 9 bases sitting between them. The DNA of the CDR3 is TGTGCCAGCAGCTTGGGGCGGAATAATGGCTACACCTTC. Translated: CASSLGRNNGYTF.

The chain is built from TRBV6-5 and TRBJ1-2; D uncertain. CDR3 size: 14 residues. V lost 2 bases, J lost 8 bases, and 15 bases lay in between. Germline loops: CDR1 MNHEY, CDR2 SVGAGI. DNA for the CDR3: TGTGCCAGCAGTTACGGCAGTGAAGGCTGGGGCTACACCTTC. This translates into CASSYGSEGWGYTF.

The chain combines TRBV11-2 with TRBJ1-1, with D hard to call. Germline assignment: CDR1 SGHAT and CDR2 FQNNGV. The V gene lost 1 base and the J gene lost 5 bases, with 8 bases spanning the gap. This CDR3 comprises 13 residues. For the CDR3, the DNA is TGTGCCAGCAGCTTAGGATGGAGGACTGAAGCTTTCTTT. It specifies CASSLGWRTEAFF. The full variable domain, rest sourced from reference TRBV11-2 and TRBJ1-1, is EAGVAQSPRYKIIEKRQSVAFWCNPISGHATLYWYQQILGQGPKLLIQFQNNGVVDDSQLPKDRFSAERLKGVDSTLKIQPAKLEDSAVYLCASSLGWRTEAFFGQGTRLTVV.

V usage is TRBV5-1 and J usage is TRBJ2-5; the D call may be TRBD1 or TRBD2 (5 bases each). The germline V gene has CDR1 SGHRS and CDR2 YFSETQ. V was cut by 5 bases and J by 7 bases, with 12 bases left in between. The CDR3 contains 12 residues. As DNA, the CDR3 is TGCGCCAGCAGACGGGACCTTGGGACCCAGTACTTC. Its protein product is CASRRDLGTQYF.

This clone was observed a handful of times. The chain recombines TRBV7-2 with TRBJ2-1; TRBD2 matches at 7 bases. The CDR3 loop spans 14 amino acids. V was clipped by 6 bases and J by 0 bases; unmatched bases: 2. From germline, CDR1 is SGHTA and CDR2 FQGNSA. In nucleotides, the CDR3 is TGTGCCAGCAGAAGCGGGATCTCCTACAATGAGCAGTTCTTC. Protein sequence: CASRSGISYNEQFF.

This clone was detected only once. The chain couples TRBV7-2 to TRBJ1-4; D is undetermined. CDR3 size: 14 residues. The V and J ends lost 6 bases and 5 bases respectively, with 13 bases between them. From germline, CDR1 is SGHTA and CDR2 FQGNSA. The CDR3 bases are TGTGCCAGCAGTTACGGCAGGTCGAATGAAAAACTGTTTTTT. This sequence encodes CASSYGRSNEKLFF.

Notes on this clone: This sequence may be a read error, since a much larger clone differs from it by one base. CDR3 residues: CASRGNNEQFF. The CDR3 bases are TGTGCCAGCAGGGGGAACAATGAGCAGTTCTTC. This chain links TRBV6-6 with TRBJ2-1; D is unresolved. V was trimmed by 6 bases and J by 5 bases, leaving 5 bases between them. There are 11 residues in the CDR3. Germline lookup yields CDR1 MNHNY and CDR2 SVGAGI (reference sequence).

The chain joins TRBV4-3 to TRBJ2-6; D not certain. CDR3 size: 16 residues. V lost 0 bases, J lost 2 bases, and 8 bases lay in between. The germline CDR1 and CDR2 sequences are LGHNA and YSLEER. This CDR3 is CASSQDRGAGANVLTF. CDR3 bases: TGCGCCAGCAGCCAAGATCGCGGAGCTGGGGCCAACGTCCTGACTTTC.

Worth noting for this clone: A much larger clone lies one base from this, so it may be a read error. The identical CDR3 is also encoded by other nucleotide sequences in the sample. The V gene is TRBV7-2, the J gene TRBJ1-4, with D possibly TRBD1 on 5 matching bases. The CDR3 sequence is 15 residues long. With 3 bases removed from V and 0 bases from J, the gap between germline ends came to 8 bases. Germline assignment: CDR1 SGHTA and CDR2 FQGNSA. CDR3 DNA: TGTGCCAGCAGCTTTCAGGGTGCAACTAATGAAAAACTGTTTTTT. It specifies CASSFQGATNEKLFF. Full variable domain (outside the CDR3, taken from reference TRBV7-2 and TRBJ1-4): GAGVSQSPSNKVTEKGKDVELRCDPISGHTALYWYRQSLGQGLEFLIYFQGNSAPDKSGLPSDRFSAERTGGSVSTLTIQRTQQEDSAVYLCASSFQGATNEKLFFGSGTQLSVL.

The chain has TRBV30 and TRBJ2-1; D remains ambiguous. From germline, CDR1 is GTSNPN and CDR2 SVGIG (reference sequence). The ends were cut back, 6 bases at V and 1 base at J, with 13 bases in the middle. The CDR3 extends over 14 amino acids. The CDR3: CACYRNQSYNEQFF. For the CDR3, the DNA is TGTGCCTGCTATCGGAACCAGTCCTACAATGAGCAGTTCTTC. The whole variable domain, filled in from reference TRBV30 and TRBJ2-1, reads SQTIHQWPATLVQPVGSPLSLECTVEGTSNPNLYWYRQAAGRGLQLLFYSVGIGQISSEVPQNLSASRPQDRQFILSSKKLLLSDSGFYLCACYRNQSYNEQFFGPGTRLTVL.

DNA of the CDR3: TGTGCCTGGAGGTCTCAGGGGGTCGGAAAACTGTTTTTT. Residues: CAWRSQGVGKLFF. This sequence joins TRBV30 and TRBJ1-4; 7 bases match TRBD1. The germline V gene encodes CDR1 GTSNPN and CDR2 SVGIG (reference sequence). Trimming took 3 bases from V and 10 from J; bases not matched to a gene: 8. The CDR3 has 13 residues.

The CDR3 spells CASSQGSGQETQYF. The CDR3 nucleotides are TGTGCCAGCAGCCAGGGGAGCGGGCAAGAGACCCAGTACTTC. The chain employs TRBV7-3 and TRBJ2-5; D is perhaps TRBD1 or TRBD2 (6 bases each). CDR3 length equals 14 residues. CDR1 is SGHTA, CDR2 FQGTGA, per germline. Trimming left V 5 bases short and J 2 bases short, with 12 bases between.

The chain links TRBV5-1 to TRBJ1-1; tentative D call: TRBD1 (5 bases). This CDR3 has 13 amino acids. CDR1 SGHRS and CDR2 YFSETQ come from the germline V gene. The V end lost 4 bases, the J end lost 2 bases, and 9 bases lay between the germline ends. CDR3 sequence reads: CASSIQVNTEAFF. The DNA for the CDR3 is TGCGCCAGCAGCATACAGGTTAACACTGAAGCTTTCTTT.